Below, 2 T cell receptor beta chains from the same sample are listed, as sequenced in a study of molecular identifiers for immune sequencing clone quantification (dated by TCRdb to between 2017 and 2018). Receptors were amplified or captured by PCR. Sequencing took place on an Illumina HiSeq 4000. The public sequencing data were trimmed at Q25 with fastp and processed into clonotypes with MiXCR by TCRdb, which kept only in-frame beta chains. One record per CDR3 amino acid sequence lists the most common genes and DNA. The sample table shows about 500,000 distinct CDR3 sequences, and around a fifth are seen once. The ten top clones hold roughly 0.81% of the sample. Input material: naive CD8+ T cells from blood, with Jurkat cell RNA spiked in. According to the study, the label for this sample's cell subset or site signals: FACS-sorted CD8+CD4-CCR7+CD45RA+ naive T cells. The receptor source for this set is a human donor in good health. Some libraries in this study had Jurkat cell RNA spiked in.

Concerning this clonotype: A much larger clone lies one base from this, so it may be a read error. The gene calls are TRBV20-1 and TRBJ2-7, with TRBD1 identical over 12 bases. Germline V gene data show CDR1 as DFQATT and CDR2 as SNEGSKA (reference sequence). This CDR3 has 15 amino acids. CDR3 DNA: TGCAGTGCCTCTGGGACAGGGGGCTCCTCCTACGAGCAGGACTTC. Translating it yields CSASGTGGSSYEQDF.

The gene calls are TRBV27 and TRBJ2-7; D may be TRBD2 (5 bases). The length of the CDR3 is 16 residues. V was cut by 5 bases and J by 1 base, with 18 bases left in between. Germline CDR1 is MNHEY and CDR2 is SMNVEV (reference sequence). CDR3 sequence reads: CASSTRLTYLSYEQYF. In DNA form, the CDR3 reads TGTGCCAGCAGTACCCGACTAACCTACCTATCCTACGAGCAGTACTTC.